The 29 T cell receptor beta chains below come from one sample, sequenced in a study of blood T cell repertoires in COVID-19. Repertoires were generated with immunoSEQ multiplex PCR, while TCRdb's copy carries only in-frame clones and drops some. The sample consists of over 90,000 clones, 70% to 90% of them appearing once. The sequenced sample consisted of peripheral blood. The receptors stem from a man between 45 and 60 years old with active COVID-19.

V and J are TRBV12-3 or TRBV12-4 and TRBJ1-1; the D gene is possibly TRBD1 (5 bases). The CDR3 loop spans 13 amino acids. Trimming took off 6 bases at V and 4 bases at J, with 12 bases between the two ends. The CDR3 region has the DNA TGTGCCAGCAGACTGGGGGGTCGCACTGAAGCTTTCTTT. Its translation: CASRLGGRTEAFF.

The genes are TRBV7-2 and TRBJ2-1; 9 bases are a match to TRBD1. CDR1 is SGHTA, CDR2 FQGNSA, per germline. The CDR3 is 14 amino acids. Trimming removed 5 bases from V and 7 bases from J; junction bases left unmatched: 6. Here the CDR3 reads CASSGGTGWNEQFF. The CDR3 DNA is TGTGCCAGCAGCGGGGGGACAGGGTGGAATGAGCAGTTCTTC.

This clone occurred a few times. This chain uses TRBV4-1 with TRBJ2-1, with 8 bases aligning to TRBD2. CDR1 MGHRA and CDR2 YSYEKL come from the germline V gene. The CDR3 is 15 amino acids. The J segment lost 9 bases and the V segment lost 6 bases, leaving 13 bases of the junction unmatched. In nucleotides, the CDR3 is TGCGCCAGCAGTCTATCCGGGACTAGTTCCGCTGAGCAGTTCTTC. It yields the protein CASSLSGTSSAEQFF.

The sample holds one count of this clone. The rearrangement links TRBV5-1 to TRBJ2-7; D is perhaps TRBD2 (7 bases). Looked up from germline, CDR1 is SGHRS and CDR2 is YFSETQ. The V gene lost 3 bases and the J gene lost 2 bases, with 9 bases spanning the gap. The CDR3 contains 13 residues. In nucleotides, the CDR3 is TGCGCCAGCAGCTGGGGGGGCCCCTACGAGCAGTACTTC. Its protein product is CASSWGGPYEQYF.

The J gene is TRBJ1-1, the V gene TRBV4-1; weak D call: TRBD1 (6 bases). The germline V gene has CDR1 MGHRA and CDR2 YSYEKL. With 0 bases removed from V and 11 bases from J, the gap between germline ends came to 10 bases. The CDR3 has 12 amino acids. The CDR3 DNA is TGCGCCAGCAGCCAAGAGGTAGGACAGGCTTTCTTT. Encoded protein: CASSQEVGQAFF.

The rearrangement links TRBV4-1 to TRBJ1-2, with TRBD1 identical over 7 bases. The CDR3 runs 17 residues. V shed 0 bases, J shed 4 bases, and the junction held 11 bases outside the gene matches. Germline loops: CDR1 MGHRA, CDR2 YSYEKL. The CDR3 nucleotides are TGCGCCAGCAGCCAAGATTGGACAGGTGGAGTGTTCTATGGCTACACCTTC. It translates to CASSQDWTGGVFYGYTF.

The CDR3 DNA reads TGTGCCAGCAGCGAATCGTTACCAGGGGCCCGAGCTAACTATGGCTACACCTTC. It is translated as CASSESLPGARANYGYTF. The gene calls are TRBV7-6 and TRBJ1-2, with a possible D match to TRBD1 (6 bases). The CDR3 spans 18 residues. Trimming took 5 bases from V and 0 from J, leaving 22 bases between them. Germline V gene lookup returns CDR1 SGHVS and CDR2 FNYEAQ.

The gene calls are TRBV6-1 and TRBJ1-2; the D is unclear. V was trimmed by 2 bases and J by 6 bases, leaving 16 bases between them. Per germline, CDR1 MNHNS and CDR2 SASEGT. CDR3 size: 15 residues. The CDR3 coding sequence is TGTGCCAGCAGTGAAAGGGAGAGGGAGGTCCATGGCTACACCTTC. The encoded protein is CASSEREREVHGYTF.

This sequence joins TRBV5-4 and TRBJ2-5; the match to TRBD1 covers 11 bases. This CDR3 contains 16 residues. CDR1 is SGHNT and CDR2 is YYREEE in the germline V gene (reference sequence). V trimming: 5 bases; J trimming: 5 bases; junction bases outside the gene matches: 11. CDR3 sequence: CASSQTHRDRGETQYF. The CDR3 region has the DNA TGTGCCAGCAGTCAAACCCACCGGGACAGGGGGGAGACCCAGTACTTC.

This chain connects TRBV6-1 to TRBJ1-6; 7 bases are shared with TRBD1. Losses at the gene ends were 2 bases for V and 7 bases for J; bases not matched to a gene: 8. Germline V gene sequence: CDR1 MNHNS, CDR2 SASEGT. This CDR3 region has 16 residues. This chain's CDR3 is CASSERGQSRNSPLHF. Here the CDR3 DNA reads TGTGCCAGCAGTGAAAGGGGGCAGTCTAGGAATTCACCCCTCCACTTT.

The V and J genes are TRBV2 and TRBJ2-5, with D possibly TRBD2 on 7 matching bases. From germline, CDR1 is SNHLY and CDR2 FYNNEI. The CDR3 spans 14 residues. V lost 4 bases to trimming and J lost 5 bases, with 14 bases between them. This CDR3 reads CASSVGGGVETQYF. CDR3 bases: TGTGCCAGCAGTGTGGGGGGGGGCGTGGAGACCCAGTACTTC. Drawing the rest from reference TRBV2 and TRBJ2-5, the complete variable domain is EPEVTQTPSHQVTQMGQEVILRCVPISNHLYFYWYRQILGQKVEFLVSFYNNEISEKSEIFDDQFSVERPDGSNFTLKIRSTKLEDSAMYFCASSVGGGVETQYFGPGTRLLVL.

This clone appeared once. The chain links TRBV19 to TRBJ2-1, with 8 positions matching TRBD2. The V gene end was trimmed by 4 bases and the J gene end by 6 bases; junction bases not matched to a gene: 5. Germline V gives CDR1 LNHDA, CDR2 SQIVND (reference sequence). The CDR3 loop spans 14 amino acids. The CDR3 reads CASSTSGGLNEQFF. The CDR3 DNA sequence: TGTGCCAGTAGTACGTCGGGGGGGCTCAATGAGCAGTTCTTC.

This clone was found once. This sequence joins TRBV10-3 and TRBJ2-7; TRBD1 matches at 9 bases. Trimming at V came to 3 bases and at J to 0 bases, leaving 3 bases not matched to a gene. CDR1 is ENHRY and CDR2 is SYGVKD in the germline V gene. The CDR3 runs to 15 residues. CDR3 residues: CAISEETGGSYEQYF. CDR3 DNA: TGTGCCATCAGTGAAGAGACAGGGGGCTCCTACGAGCAGTACTTC.

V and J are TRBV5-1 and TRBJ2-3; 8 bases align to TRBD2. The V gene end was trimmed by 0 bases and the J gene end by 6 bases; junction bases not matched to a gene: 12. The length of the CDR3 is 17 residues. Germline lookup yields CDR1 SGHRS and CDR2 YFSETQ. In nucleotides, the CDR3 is TGCGCCAGCAGCTTGGCCTTGAGTCGGGGGGGCCGGGATACGCAGTATTTT. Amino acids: CASSLALSRGGRDTQYF. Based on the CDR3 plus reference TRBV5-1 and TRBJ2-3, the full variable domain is KAGVTQTPRYLIKTRGQQVTLSCSPISGHRSVSWYQQTPGQGLQFLFEYFSETQRNKGNFPGRFSGRQFSNSRSEMNVSTLELGDSALYLCASSLALSRGGRDTQYFGPGTRLTVL.

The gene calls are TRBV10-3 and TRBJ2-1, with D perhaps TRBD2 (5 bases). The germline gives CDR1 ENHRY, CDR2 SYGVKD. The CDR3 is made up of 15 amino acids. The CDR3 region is CATGKTAGPSDEQFF. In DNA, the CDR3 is TGTGCTACCGGGAAAACGGCGGGTCCCTCGGATGAGCAGTTCTTC.

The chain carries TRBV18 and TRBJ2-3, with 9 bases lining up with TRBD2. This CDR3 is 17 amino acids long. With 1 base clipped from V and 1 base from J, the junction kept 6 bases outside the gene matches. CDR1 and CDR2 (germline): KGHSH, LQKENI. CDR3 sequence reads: CASSPLAGAWGTDTQYF. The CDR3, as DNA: TGTGCCAGCTCACCACTAGCGGGGGCCTGGGGCACAGATACGCAGTATTTT.

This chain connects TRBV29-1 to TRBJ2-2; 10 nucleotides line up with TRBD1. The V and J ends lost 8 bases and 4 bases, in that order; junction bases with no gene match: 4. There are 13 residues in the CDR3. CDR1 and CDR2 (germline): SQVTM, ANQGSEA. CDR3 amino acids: CSTGQGTTGELFF. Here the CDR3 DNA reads TGCAGCACGGGACAGGGGACCACCGGGGAGCTGTTTTTT.

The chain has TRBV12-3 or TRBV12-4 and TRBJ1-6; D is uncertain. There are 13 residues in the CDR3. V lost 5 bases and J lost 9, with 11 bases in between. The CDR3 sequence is CASSRYPGSPLHF. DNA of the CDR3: TGTGCCAGCAGTAGATATCCAGGTTCACCCCTCCACTTT.

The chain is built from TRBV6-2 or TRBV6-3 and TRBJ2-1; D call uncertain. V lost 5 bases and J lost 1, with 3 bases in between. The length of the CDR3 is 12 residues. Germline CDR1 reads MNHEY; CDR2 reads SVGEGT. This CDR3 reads CASSRSYNEQFF. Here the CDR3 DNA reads TGTGCCAGCAGTCGGTCCTACAATGAGCAGTTCTTC.

CDR3 loop: CASSDGTGGNYGYTF. The CDR3 bases are TGTGCCAGCAGCGATGGGACAGGGGGTAACTATGGCTACACCTTC. The V call is TRBV9, the J call TRBJ1-2, with TRBD1 matching 11 bases. CDR3 length equals 15 residues. V trimming: 3 bases; J trimming: 1 base; junction bases outside the gene matches: 2. Germline values: CDR1 SGDLS, CDR2 YYNGEE.

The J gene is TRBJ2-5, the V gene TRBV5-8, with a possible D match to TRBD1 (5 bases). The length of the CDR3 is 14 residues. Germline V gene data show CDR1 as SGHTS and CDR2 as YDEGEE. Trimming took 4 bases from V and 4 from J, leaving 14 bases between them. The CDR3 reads CASSIAGLSETQYF. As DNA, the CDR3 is TGTGCCAGCAGCATAGCAGGGTTGTCAGAGACCCAGTACTTC.

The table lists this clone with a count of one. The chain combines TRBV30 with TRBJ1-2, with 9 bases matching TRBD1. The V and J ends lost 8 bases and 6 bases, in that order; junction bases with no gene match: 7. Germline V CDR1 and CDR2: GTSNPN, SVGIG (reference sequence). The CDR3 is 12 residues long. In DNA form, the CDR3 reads TGTGCCGCCAACAGGGGGCCCCATGGCTACACCTTC. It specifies CAANRGPHGYTF.

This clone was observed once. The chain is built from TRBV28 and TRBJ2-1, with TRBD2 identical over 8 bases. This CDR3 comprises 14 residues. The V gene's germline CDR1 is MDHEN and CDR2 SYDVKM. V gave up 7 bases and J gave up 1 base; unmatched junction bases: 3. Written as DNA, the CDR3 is TGTGCCAGCACCCCGGGGGGGTCCTACAATGAGCAGTTCTTC. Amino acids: CASTPGGSYNEQFF.

CDR3 sequence (DNA): TGTGCCAGCTCACCTCAAGGGGGCAATCAGCCCCAGCATTTT. Translating gives CASSPQGGNQPQHF. The chain uses TRBV18 and TRBJ1-5; maybe TRBD1 (5 bases). The ends were cut back, 3 bases at V and 2 bases at J, with 8 bases in the middle. Germline CDR1 and CDR2: KGHSH and LQKENI. The CDR3 is made up of 14 amino acids.

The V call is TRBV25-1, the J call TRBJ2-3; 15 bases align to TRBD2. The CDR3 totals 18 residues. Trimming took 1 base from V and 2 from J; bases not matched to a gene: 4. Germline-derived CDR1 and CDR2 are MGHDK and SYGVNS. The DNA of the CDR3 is TGTGCCAGCAGTGAATCCGGGACTAGCGGGGGGTACACAGATACGCAGTATTTT. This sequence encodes CASSESGTSGGYTDTQYF.

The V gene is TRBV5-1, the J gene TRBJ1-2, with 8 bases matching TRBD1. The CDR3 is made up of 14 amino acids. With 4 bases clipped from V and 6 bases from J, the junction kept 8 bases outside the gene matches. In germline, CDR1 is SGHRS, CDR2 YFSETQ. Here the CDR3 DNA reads TGCGCCAGCAGCCCCACGACGACAGGGGATGGCTACACCTTC. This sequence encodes CASSPTTTGDGYTF.

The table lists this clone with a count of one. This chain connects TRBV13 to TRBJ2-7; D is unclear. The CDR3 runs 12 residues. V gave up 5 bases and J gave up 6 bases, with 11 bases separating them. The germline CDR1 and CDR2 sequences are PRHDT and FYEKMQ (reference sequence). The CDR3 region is CASSLYSGEQYF. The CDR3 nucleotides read TGTGCCAGCAGCCTTTACAGTGGCGAGCAGTACTTC.

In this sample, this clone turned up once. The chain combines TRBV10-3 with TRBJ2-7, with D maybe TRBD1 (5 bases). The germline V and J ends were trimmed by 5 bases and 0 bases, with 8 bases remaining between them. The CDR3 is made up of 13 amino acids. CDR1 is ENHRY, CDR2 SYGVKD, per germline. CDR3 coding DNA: TGTGCCATCAGTCAACAGGTCTCCTACGAGCAGTACTTC. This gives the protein CAISQQVSYEQYF.

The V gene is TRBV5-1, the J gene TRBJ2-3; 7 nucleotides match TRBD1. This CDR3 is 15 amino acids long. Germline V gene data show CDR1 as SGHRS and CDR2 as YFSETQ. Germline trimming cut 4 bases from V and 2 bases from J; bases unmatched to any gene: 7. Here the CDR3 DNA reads TGCGCCAGCAGCCTTGACAGGGAATACACAGATACGCAGTATTTT. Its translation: CASSLDREYTDTQYF. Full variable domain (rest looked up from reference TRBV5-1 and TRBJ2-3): KAGVTQTPRYLIKTRGQQVTLSCSPISGHRSVSWYQQTPGQGLQFLFEYFSETQRNKGNFPGRFSGRQFSNSRSEMNVSTLELGDSALYLCASSLDREYTDTQYFGPGTRLTVL.